Detailed here is one T cell receptor beta chain. The source of the sample is a study of cytomegalovirus exposure and HLA in healthy donors. The CDR3 totals 15 residues. The germline CDR1 and CDR2 sequences are LNHDA and SQIVND (reference sequence). V was trimmed by 1 base and J by 1 base, leaving 10 bases between them. The PCR made use of 60 Vbeta and 13 Jbeta primers. TCRdb keeps only in-frame clones here, not all; method: immunoSEQ multiplex PCR. This table holds 90,000 to 150,000 clones, 73% found once. The rearrangement joins TRBV19 to TRBJ1-1; no clear D. The origin of this receptor is a woman aged 40 to 50 in good health and CMV-seronegative. The sequenced sample was PBMCs. CDR3 nucleotides: TGTGCCAGTAGTATAGTCGCGGCCCCGAACACTGAAGCTTTCTTT. Its translation: CASSIVAAPNTEAFF.